Listed below are T cell receptor beta chains from one sample, sequenced in a study of cytomegalovirus exposure and HLA in healthy donors. Clones were sequenced by immunoSEQ multiplex PCR, and TCRdb holds only the in-frame ones, with some missing. The repertoire holds about 170,000 clones, with approximately 78% as singletons. Sequences were obtained from PBMCs. The receptor source for this set is a human donor in good health. The CDR3 runs from the conserved cysteine through the conserved F or W.

j_gene | v_gene | CDR3aa
TRBJ1-2 | TRBV7-3 | CASSFAGGDGYPF
TRBJ2-1 | TRBV4-1 | CASSQATGSYNEQFF
TRBJ1-5 | TRBV6-5 | CASSPGTGNQPQHF
TRBJ1-2 | TRBV2 | CASSDGTPYGYTF
TRBJ2-5 | TRBV10-3 | CAIMGQEVGTQYF
TRBJ2-3 | TRBV23-1 | CASSQLWSGDTQYF
TRBJ2-7 | TRBV13 | CASQPVSPSNYEQYF
TRBJ2-7 | TRBV13 | CASSPIAGGFYEQYF
TRBJ1-2 | TRBV27 | CASSLIGQNYGYTF
TRBJ2-2 | TRBV9 | CASSLGQGWGELFF
TRBJ2-3 | TRBV19 | CASSKGTPGQTTDTQYF
TRBJ1-4 | TRBV27 | CASSPYRPQGANEKLFF
TRBJ1-1 | TRBV5-1 | CASSFGAPNTEAFF
TRBJ1-6 | TRBV5-1 | CASREHQGDNSPLHF
TRBJ1-1 | TRBV4-1 | CASSQAQTGVTEAFF
TRBJ2-5 | TRBV5-8 | CASSLGTRPQETQYF
TRBJ1-3 | TRBV6-5 | CASSRRDTIYF
TRBJ2-7 | TRBV27 | CASSPKLPGDSYEQYF
TRBJ1-5 | TRBV2 | CASTEWGVGDNQPQHF
TRBJ2-5 | TRBV7-8 | CASSSYQETQYF
TRBJ1-1 | TRBV4-1 | CASSQDLGYTEAFF
TRBJ1-3 | TRBV6-1 | CASSEAPGRGNTIYF
TRBJ2-5 | TRBV6-1 | CASIMDRDETQYF
TRBJ2-5 | TRBV7-9 | CASGSVGDGETQYF
TRBJ1-4 | TRBV2 | CASRQDRGPEKLFF
TRBJ2-2 | TRBV5-1 | CASSWTSGANTGELFF
TRBJ1-2 | TRBV12-5 | CASGSAPPEGSYYGYTF
TRBJ1-2 | TRBV6-1 | CASSDLRGGESNYGYTF
TRBJ2-1 | TRBV5-6 | CASSLSGGANEQFF
TRBJ1-2 | TRBV6-5 | CASTRTGYYGYTF
TRBJ1-2 | TRBV5-1 | CASSSDRGRGYTF
TRBJ1-2 | TRBV6-5 | CASRTTGFYGYTF
TRBJ1-2 | TRBV5-5 | CASSLTGADGYTF
TRBJ2-7 | TRBV13 | CASSPGDRPYEQYF
TRBJ1-5 | TRBV6-1 | CASSERGGSQPQHF
TRBJ2-1 | TRBV10-1 | CASSDGGGANNEQFF
TRBJ1-5 | TRBV6-6 | CASRTYSNQPQHF
TRBJ2-1 | TRBV5-1 | CASSHSETGNTPNEQFF
TRBJ2-7 | TRBV30 | CSLSVDRAYEQYF
TRBJ2-5 | TRBV19 | CASSIDLEGGRETQYF
TRBJ1-1 | TRBV27 | CASSLQGALNTEAFF
TRBJ1-3 | TRBV7-9 | CASSPLGNTIYF
TRBJ2-5 | TRBV5-4 | CASRMGSRERETQYF
TRBJ2-1 | TRBV5-1 | CASSPGQGSYNEQFF
TRBJ2-7 | TRBV7-2 | CASSLGLAGTYEQYF
TRBJ2-7 | TRBV2 | CASGEFEQYF
TRBJ2-7 | TRBV6-1 | CASRRLADRSYEQYF
TRBJ2-2 | TRBV29-1 | CSVDPGQGNTGELFF
TRBJ2-1 | TRBV6-4 | CASSVLAITSYNEQFF
TRBJ2-1 | TRBV4-2 | CASSQDGRYNEQFF
TRBJ2-1 | TRBV11-2 | CASSPGTYNEQFF
TRBJ1-6 | TRBV5-1 | CASSFQQDSPLHF
TRBJ1-2 | TRBV7-3 | CASSLSGITGARGYTF
TRBJ2-7 | TRBV5-1 | CASSSAGTGKHEQYF
TRBJ2-2 | TRBV10-1 | CASSGTGGPANTGELFF